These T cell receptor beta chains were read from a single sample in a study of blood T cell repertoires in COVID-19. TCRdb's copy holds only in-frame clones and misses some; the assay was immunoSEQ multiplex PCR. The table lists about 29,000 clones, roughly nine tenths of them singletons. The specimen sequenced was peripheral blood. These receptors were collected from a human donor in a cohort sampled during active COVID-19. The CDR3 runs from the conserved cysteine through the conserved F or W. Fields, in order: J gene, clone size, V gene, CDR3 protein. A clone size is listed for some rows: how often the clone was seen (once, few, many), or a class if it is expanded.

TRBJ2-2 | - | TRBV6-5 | CASSYSTELNTGELFF
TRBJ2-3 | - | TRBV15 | CATSQTPARADTQYF
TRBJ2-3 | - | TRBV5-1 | CASSLPKTTAGGEDTQYF
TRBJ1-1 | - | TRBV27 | CASSLTAGWTEAFF
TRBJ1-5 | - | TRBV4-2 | CASSQDGRNNQPQHF
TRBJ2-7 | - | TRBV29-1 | CSVEGGDTFGEQYF
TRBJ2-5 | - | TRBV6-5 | CASRRGQGMAETQYF
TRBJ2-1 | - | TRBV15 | CATSRPLMTSLGDEQFF
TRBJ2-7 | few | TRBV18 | CASSLGQGEQYF
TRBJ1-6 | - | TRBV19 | CASSKDRDSPLHF
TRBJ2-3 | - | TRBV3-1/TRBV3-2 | CASSHDRTDTQYF
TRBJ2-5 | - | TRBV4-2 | CASSQGDNQETQYF
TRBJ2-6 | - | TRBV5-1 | CASSLASSGANVLTF
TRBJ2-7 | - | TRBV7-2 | CASSLAAGSGEQYF
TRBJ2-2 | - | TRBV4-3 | CASSQELAGNTGELFF
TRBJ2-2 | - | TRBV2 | CASSTPVADTGELFF
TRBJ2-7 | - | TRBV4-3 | CASSQGEGDTSYEQYF